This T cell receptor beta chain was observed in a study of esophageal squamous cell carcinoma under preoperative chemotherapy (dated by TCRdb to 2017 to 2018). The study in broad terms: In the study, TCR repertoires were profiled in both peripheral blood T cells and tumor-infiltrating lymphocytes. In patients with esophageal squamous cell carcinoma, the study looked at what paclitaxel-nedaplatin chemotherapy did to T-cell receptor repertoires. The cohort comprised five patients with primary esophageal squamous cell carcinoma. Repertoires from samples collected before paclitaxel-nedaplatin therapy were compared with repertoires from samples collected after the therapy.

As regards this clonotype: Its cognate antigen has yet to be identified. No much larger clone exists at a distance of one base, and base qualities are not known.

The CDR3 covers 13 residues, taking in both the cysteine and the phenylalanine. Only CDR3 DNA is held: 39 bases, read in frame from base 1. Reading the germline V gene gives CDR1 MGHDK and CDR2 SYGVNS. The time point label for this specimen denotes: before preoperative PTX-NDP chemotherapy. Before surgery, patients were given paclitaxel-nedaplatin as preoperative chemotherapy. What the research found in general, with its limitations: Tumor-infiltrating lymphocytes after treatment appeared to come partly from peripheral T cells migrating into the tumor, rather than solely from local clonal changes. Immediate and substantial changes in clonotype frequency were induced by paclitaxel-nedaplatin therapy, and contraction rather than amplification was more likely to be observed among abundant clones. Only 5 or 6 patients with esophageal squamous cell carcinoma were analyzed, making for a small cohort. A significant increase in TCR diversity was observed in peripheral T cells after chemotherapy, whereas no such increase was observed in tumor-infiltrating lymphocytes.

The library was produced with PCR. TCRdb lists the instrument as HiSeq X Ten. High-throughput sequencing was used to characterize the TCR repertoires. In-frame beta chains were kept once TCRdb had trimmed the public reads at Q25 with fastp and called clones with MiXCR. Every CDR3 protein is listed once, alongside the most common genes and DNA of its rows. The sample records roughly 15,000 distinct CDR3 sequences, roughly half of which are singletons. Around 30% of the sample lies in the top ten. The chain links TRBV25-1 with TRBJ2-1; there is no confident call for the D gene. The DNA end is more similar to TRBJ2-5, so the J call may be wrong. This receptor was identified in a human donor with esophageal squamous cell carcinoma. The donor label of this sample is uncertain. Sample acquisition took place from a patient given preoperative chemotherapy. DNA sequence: TGTGCCAGCAGTGAATTGAACAGAGAGACCCAGTACTTC. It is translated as CASSELNRETQYF.